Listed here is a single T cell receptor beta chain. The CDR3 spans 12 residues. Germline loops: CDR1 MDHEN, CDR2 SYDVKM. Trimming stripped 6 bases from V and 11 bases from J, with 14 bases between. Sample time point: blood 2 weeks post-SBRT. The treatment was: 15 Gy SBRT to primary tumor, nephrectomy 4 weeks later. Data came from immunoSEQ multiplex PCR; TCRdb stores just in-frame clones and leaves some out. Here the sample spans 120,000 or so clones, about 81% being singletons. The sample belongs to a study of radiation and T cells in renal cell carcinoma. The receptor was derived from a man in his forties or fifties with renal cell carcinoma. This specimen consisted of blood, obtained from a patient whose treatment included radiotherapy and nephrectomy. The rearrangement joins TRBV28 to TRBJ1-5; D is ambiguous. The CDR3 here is CASSLTQLAQHF. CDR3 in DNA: TGTGCCAGCAGCCTTACACAGCTGGCCCAGCATTTT.